This TCR beta chain was captured in a study of PD-1 blockade in classical Hodgkin lymphoma (dated by TCRdb to the early 2020s). Background for the entire study: Nivolumab dosing was 3 mg/kg intravenously every 2 weeks, continuing until either disease progression or unacceptable toxicity. The study used CyTOF and TCR beta sequencing to define a peripheral blood immune signature of response to PD-1 blockade in classical Hodgkin lymphoma. Beyond this particular receptor, the publication reports: Diversity was lower in patients who began nivolumab less than 1 year after ASCT, so these patients were left out of later analyses to avoid confounding by immune reconstitution. Baseline TCR diversity was reported to be lower in newly diagnosed patients than in healthy donors, and even lower in relapsed/refractory patients. By C4D1, a significant rise was seen in CD4+ TCR diversity but not in CD8+ TCR diversity (p=0.0027 vs p=0.16), and the rise was most apparent among complete responders (p=0.02). The study was limited to a single clinical trial cohort, and causes of repertoire differences, possibly disease activity or prior therapy, remained undefined. Trial patients achieving complete response had baseline diversity similar to newly diagnosed patients, whereas partial responders and progressors had significantly lower diversity.

The Qiagen DNeasy kit was used to extract genomic DNA both from unsorted PBMCs and from the negatively selected CD4+ and CD8+ fractions. Using primers that anneal to V and J segments, immunoSEQ multiplex PCR amplified the TCR beta CDR3 regions. A synthetic immune receptor repertoire was used to minimize amplification bias, and any remaining bias was removed computationally after sequencing. In the source study's methods: Repertoire diversity was quantified as the Shannon entropy index using custom Python scripts. Unsorted, CD4+ and CD8+ repertoires were analyzed separately, except in combined analyses where CD4+ and CD8+ sequences were merged in silico. Clonal expansion was defined as at least a 2-fold frequency increase after treatment relative to C1D1, with a pseudocount of 0.5 for undetected baseline clones. Clones with 0 or 1 copy at C1D1 were classified as singleton clones, and clones with 2 or more copies were classified as non-singleton clones. Clones expanded in unsorted samples were labelled as CD4+, CD8+ or unknown by matching protein sequences in sorted samples from the same patient. Wilcoxon tests were applied to paired samples to test diversity changes from C1D1 to C4D1. The source is immuneACCESS, and TCRdb retained only in-frame sequences with V and J called. Part of the clones is not carried over; for the studies checked, unresolved V genes explain less than half of this, and the remainder is unexplained. V and J calls and clone size come straight from that table; D and trimming were deduced from the DNA. The sample records roughly 86,000 clones, approximately 86% of which are singletons. Together, the top ten hold about a sixth of the sample.

In the paper's terms, the time point label means: cycle 4 day 1 (C4D1), after 5 to 7 weeks of nivolumab. All trial patients had relapsed after autologous stem cell transplantation, with cohorts A, B and C differing in prior brentuximab vedotin exposure. The trial cohort was composed of 56 patients with relapsed/refractory classical Hodgkin lymphoma, for whom complete response, partial response or progressive disease was recorded as best overall response. Trial patients were treated with single-agent nivolumab in the multi-cohort phase II CheckMate 205 trial. An independent review committee assessed best overall response by applying the 2007 International Working Group response criteria. Trial PBMCs were collected just before the start of nivolumab (C1D1) and during therapy at cycle 2 day 1 and cycle 4 day 1. Peripheral blood was collected in 8 mL Vacutainer Cell Preparation Tubes, from which PBMCs were isolated by centrifugation and then cryopreserved.

As concerns this clone: No antigen is known for it. Nothing much larger sits one base from this clone, and base qualities are not available.

From cysteine to phenylalanine, the CDR3 is 12 amino acids long. The entry retains the CDR3 DNA only, 36 bases that are in frame from base 1. The CDR1 and CDR2 encoded by the germline V gene (reference sequence) are GTSNPN and SVGIG. V sheds 4 bases and J sheds 7 bases, leaving 10 bases between their ends. This sample comprised peripheral blood mononuclear cells (PBMCs), obtained before the fourth cycle of nivolumab. The chain joins TRBV30 to TRBJ1-4, with no confident D gene call. This sequence originates from a human donor with classical Hodgkin lymphoma. The CDR3 region has the sequence CAWKFAGEKLFF. The sequenced DNA is TGTGCCTGGAAGTTTGCGGGTGAAAAACTGTTTTTT.